This T cell receptor beta chain was observed in a study of blood T cell repertoires in COVID-19. Overall study context: The samples span acute and convalescent COVID-19 from the United States, Italy and Spain.

Method: immunoSEQ multiplex PCR; TCRdb's copy keeps in-frame clones and lacks some. The data hold over 150,000 clones, with about 88% observed a single time. V was trimmed by 3 bases and J by 7 bases, leaving 21 bases between them. This CDR3 is 16 amino acids long. Germline assignment: CDR1 GTSNPN and CDR2 SVGIG (reference sequence). Recruitment covered about 25 US areas and drew participants whose ages spanned roughly 18 to 89 years. The study assigned cohorts using participant-reported clinical history. This TCR was recovered from a woman aged 50 to 60 who had recovered from COVID-19. V gene TRBV30 combines with J gene TRBJ1-4, with unresolved D. Sequenced: PBMCs or T cells enriched from blood (not recorded which). The CDR3 DNA reads TGTGCCTGGAGCAACTCGCGGGGAGGGTGGAGTGAAAAACTGTTTTTT. It codes for CAWSNSRGGWSEKLFF.